The present TCR beta chain was sequenced within a study of technical replicates of blood from a handful of donors listed by TCRdb under 2017. The germline V gene yields SGHRS for CDR1 and YFSETQ for CDR2. The V end gives up 0 bases and the J end 3 bases, leaving 5 bases in the junction not matched to a gene. The CDR3 starts with the cysteine, ends with the phenylalanine, and has 15 residues. Only CDR3 DNA is held: 45 bases, read in frame from base 1. A word on this clone: The specificity of this receptor is unknown. Base qualities were left out, and no much larger clone turns up one base away.

The library was produced with the immunoSEQ multiplex PCR assay. The table comes from immuneACCESS by way of TCRdb, which keeps in-frame sequences with V and J called. Part of the clones is missing from these tables; in studies checked, under half for an unresolved V gene and the rest for unknown reasons. The sample table lists some 80,000 clones, approximately 94% of them with a count of one. Approximately 0.25% of the sample comes from the top ten. In this chain, TRBV5-1 is recombined with TRBJ1-2; a stretch of 7 junction bases matches TRBD1. The clonotype was recovered from a human donor in good health. Sequencing was performed on T cells isolated from PBMCs. The CDR3 protein is CASSLVGGQDYGYTF. In nucleotide form, the sequence is TGCGCCAGCAGCTTGGTAGGGGGCCAGGACTATGGCTACACCTTC.